Each of the 19 T cell receptor beta chains below was sequenced from the same sample in a study of blood T cell dynamics during melanoma immunotherapy. Time point noted: pre-treatment baseline. Measured with immunoSEQ multiplex PCR; TCRdb has only the in-frame clones, and not every one. Of several thousand clones listed, 81% were seen once; the top ten hold 1.2%. The input for sequencing was blood, taken from a patient treated with checkpoint blockade. The receptors come from a human donor with melanoma.

CDR3 in DNA: TGTGCCAGCAGCCAAACGCGGGACCCTTACAATGAGCAGTTCTTC. Translation gives CASSQTRDPYNEQFF. This chain links TRBV7-3 with TRBJ2-1; D perhaps matches TRBD2 (6 bases). CDR1 SGHTA and CDR2 FQGTGA come from the germline V gene. CDR3 length equals 15 residues. Trimming removed 5 bases from V and 4 bases from J, with 15 bases in between.

The chain joins TRBV29-1 to TRBJ2-7; perhaps TRBD2 as D (6 bases). Germline-derived CDR1 and CDR2 are SQVTM and ANQGSEA. The CDR3 extends over 11 amino acids. Trimming stripped 6 bases from V and 4 bases from J, with 10 bases between. In DNA, the CDR3 is TGCAGCGTCGGGAGTGGATACGAGCAGTACTTC. It codes for CSVGSGYEQYF.

The chain joins TRBV28 to TRBJ1-3; no clear D gene. The CDR3 is 14 amino acids. Germline V gives CDR1 MDHEN, CDR2 SYDVKM. CDR3 nucleotide sequence: TGTGCATTGAGGCCGGCGAGCTCTGGAAACACCATATATTTT. Translated: CALRPASSGNTIYF.

The V call is TRBV9, the J call TRBJ1-1; 8 bases are shared with TRBD1. Germline lookup yields CDR1 SGDLS and CDR2 YYNGEE. J lost 0 bases, V lost 1 base, and 8 bases had no gene match. CDR3 length equals 17 residues. The chain's CDR3 is CASSVIGRGLLNTEAFF. The CDR3 DNA follows: TGTGCCAGCAGCGTAATCGGCAGGGGGCTTTTGAACACTGAAGCTTTCTTT.

On this clone itself: Within the sample, other DNA sequences also encode this same CDR3. The rearrangement uses TRBV30 and TRBJ1-2; D unresolved. V lost 1 base and J lost 4, with 10 bases in between. The CDR3 is 13 amino acids. The V gene's germline CDR1 is GTSNPN and CDR2 SVGIG (reference sequence). The DNA of the CDR3 is TGTGCCTGGAGTGGAATGAGCTCCTATGGCTACACCTTC. Translated, it gives CAWSGMSSYGYTF.

The chain couples TRBV2 to TRBJ2-3, with D unclear. The CDR3 is 14 residues long. Germline assignment: CDR1 SNHLY and CDR2 FYNNEI. V lost 5 bases, J lost 6 bases, and 15 bases lay in between. Written as DNA, the CDR3 is TGTGCCAGCAGTACCCTCCTGAGCGAGGATACGCAGTATTTT. It encodes CASSTLLSEDTQYF.

The rearrangement links TRBV6-1 to TRBJ1-5; weak D call: TRBD1 (5 bases). Looked up from germline, CDR1 is MNHNS and CDR2 is SASEGT. The ends were cut back, 8 bases at V and 0 bases at J, with 8 bases in the middle. The CDR3 is 13 amino acids. CDR3 coding DNA: TGTGCCAGCGTGACAGTTAGCAATCAGCCCCAGCATTTT. Its protein is CASVTVSNQPQHF.

V and J are TRBV5-1 and TRBJ2-2, with 10 bases that match TRBD1. From germline, CDR1 is SGHRS and CDR2 YFSETQ. With 0 bases clipped from V and 5 bases from J, the junction kept 1 base outside the gene matches. The CDR3 consists of 15 residues. In DNA, the CDR3 is TGCGCCAGCAGCTTGGGACAGGGGGCTACCGGGGAGCTGTTTTTT. Translated: CASSLGQGATGELFF.

In its sample, this clone was seen a few times. The V gene is TRBV6-4, the J gene TRBJ1-2; D gene unclear. Trimming removed 0 bases at V and 7 bases at J, with 12 bases between. The CDR3 totals 14 residues. The germline V gene has CDR1 MRHNA and CDR2 SNTAGT. The CDR3 DNA sequence: TGTGCCAGCAGTGACTCCGCCAGTGCCTCTGGCTACACCTTC. As protein: CASSDSASASGYTF.

This clone was detected a few times. The chain employs TRBV7-8 and TRBJ2-2; tentative D call: TRBD1 (6 bases). The CDR3 covers 15 residues. Trimming took off 8 bases at V and 0 bases at J, with 13 bases between the two ends. CDR1 is SGHVS, CDR2 FQNEAQ, per germline. CDR3 sequence: CASDEDRPNTGELFF. Here the CDR3 DNA reads TGTGCCAGCGACGAGGACAGACCGAACACCGGGGAGCTGTTTTTT.

V gene TRBV5-5 combines with J gene TRBJ2-5, with TRBD2 identical over 10 bases. The germline V gene has CDR1 SGHKS and CDR2 YYEKEE (reference sequence). After removal of 3 bases from V and 5 bases from J, the junction contained 16 bases not matched to a gene. This CDR3 region has 18 residues. The CDR3 loop reads CASSSGVSTSGVEETQYF. CDR3 nucleotide sequence: TGTGCCAGCAGCTCCGGGGTTTCCACTAGCGGGGTGGAGGAGACCCAGTACTTC.

The V gene is TRBV4-3, the J gene TRBJ1-2; no firm D call. CDR3 length: 15 amino acids. CDR1 LGHNA and CDR2 YSLEER come from the germline V gene. V was clipped by 6 bases and J by 7 bases, with 21 bases between them. CDR3 protein: CASSQRTVVGSGYTF. CDR3 coding DNA: TGCGCCAGCAGTCAACGGACGGTTGTCGGCTCTGGCTACACCTTC.

The chain joins TRBV21-1 to TRBJ1-2; the DNA was not used to check the table's D call, TRBD1. TRBV21-1 is listed as a pseudogene. The CDR3 is 16 residues long. The CDR3 spells CASSKLAGGARYGYTF. As DNA, the CDR3 is TGTGCCAGCAGCAAACTGGCAGGGGGCGCGCGCTATGGCTACACCTTC.

This clone has more than one count but fewer than ten. The chain joins TRBV5-4 to TRBJ1-3; D call uncertain. Germline CDR1 reads SGHNT; CDR2 reads YYREEE (reference sequence). The CDR3 spans 13 residues. V lost 4 bases and J 4 bases, leaving 9 bases between the germline ends. The CDR3 DNA sequence: TGTGCCAGCAGCCCAGCAGTAGGAAACACCATATATTTT. Protein product: CASSPAVGNTIYF.

V is TRBV7-8 and J is TRBJ1-4; weak D call: TRBD1 (6 bases). The germline CDR1 and CDR2 sequences are SGHVS and FQNEAQ. CDR3 length equals 15 residues. Trimming took off 5 bases at V and 1 base at J, with 11 bases between the two ends. The chain's CDR3 is CASSLGAGTNEKLFF. CDR3 bases: TGTGCCAGCAGCCTGGGGGCCGGAACTAATGAAAAACTGTTTTTT.

The V gene is TRBV4-2, the J gene TRBJ2-5; D call uncertain. Germline-derived CDR1 and CDR2 are LGHNA and YNFKEQ. Trimming shortened V by 2 bases and J by 2 bases, and 6 bases separated the two germline ends. The CDR3 sequence is 13 residues long. CDR3 nucleotide sequence: TGTGCCAGCAGCCAATTCCAGCAAGAGACCCAGTACTTC. Translating it yields CASSQFQQETQYF.

The V gene is TRBV7-2, the J gene TRBJ2-3; 8 nucleotides align to TRBD1. J lost 2 bases, V lost 7 bases, and 8 bases had no gene match. CDR3 length: 15 amino acids. CDR1 is SGHTA and CDR2 is FQGNSA in the germline V gene. The CDR3: CASTQGASDTDTQYF. The CDR3 DNA sequence: TGTGCCAGCACCCAGGGGGCTAGCGACACAGATACGCAGTATTTT. Full variable domain (outside the CDR3, taken from reference TRBV7-2 and TRBJ2-3): GAGVSQSPSNKVTEKGKDVELRCDPISGHTALYWYRQSLGQGLEFLIYFQGNSAPDKSGLPSDRFSAERTGGSVSTLTIQRTQQEDSAVYLCASTQGASDTDTQYFGPGTRLTVL.

This clone has a handful of counts. V gene TRBV7-9 combines with J gene TRBJ2-3, with unresolved D. The germline V and J ends were trimmed by 4 bases and 3 bases, with 2 bases remaining between them. The CDR3 is 11 amino acids. The germline V gene has CDR1 SEHNR and CDR2 FQNEAQ (reference sequence). The CDR3, as DNA: TGTGCCAGCAGCTCAACAGATACGCAGTATTTT. It specifies CASSSTDTQYF.

This chain uses TRBV30 with TRBJ2-7; D not certain. V lost 3 bases and J 6 bases, leaving 18 bases between the germline ends. Per the germline V gene, CDR1 is GTSNPN and CDR2 is SVGIG (reference sequence). There are 14 residues in the CDR3. This CDR3 is CAWSLAFSAAEQYF. As DNA, the CDR3 is TGTGCCTGGAGCCTTGCGTTCTCCGCTGCCGAGCAGTACTTC.